The 32 T cell receptor beta chains in this list originate from one sample, sequenced in a study of blood T cell repertoires in COVID-19. Assay: immunoSEQ multiplex PCR; the TCRdb copy retains only in-frame clones and omits some. The sample shows approximately 290,000 clones, approximately 90% of them seen only once. Source material: peripheral blood. The receptors were gathered from a woman in her thirties with COVID-19, enrolled during active disease.

The rearrangement joins TRBV30 to TRBJ1-2, with D unresolved. V was clipped by 7 bases and J by 2 bases, with 20 bases between them. This CDR3 has 15 residues. From germline, CDR1 is GTSNPN and CDR2 SVGIG (reference sequence). The CDR3 is CAFQAELKVNYGYTF. DNA for the CDR3: TGTGCCTTTCAGGCTGAACTCAAAGTAAACTATGGCTACACCTTC.

The chain recombines TRBV28 with TRBJ1-5, with TRBD1 identical over 9 bases. From germline, CDR1 is MDHEN and CDR2 SYDVKM. The CDR3 length is 15 residues. Trimming cost V 8 bases and J 1 base; bases outside gene matches: 6. CDR3 sequence: CASGTGGGSNQPQHF. The CDR3 DNA reads TGTGCCAGCGGAACAGGGGGCGGGAGCAATCAGCCCCAGCATTTT.

J is TRBJ2-3 and V is TRBV10-2; 7 bases map to TRBD2. J lost 0 bases, V lost 3 bases, and 3 bases had no gene match. Germline V gene sequence: CDR1 WSHSY, CDR2 SAAADI. The CDR3 runs 15 residues. In DNA form, the CDR3 reads TGCGCCAGCAGTGAAACTAGCGATAGCACAGATACGCAGTATTTT. Amino acid sequence: CASSETSDSTDTQYF.

V is TRBV3-1 (or the pseudogene TRBV3-2) and J is TRBJ2-2, with TRBD1 as a possible D gene (6 bases). The germline V gene has CDR1 LGHDT and CDR2 YNNKEL (reference sequence). Trimming removed 4 bases at V and 5 bases at J, with 14 bases between. There are 15 residues in the CDR3. CDR3 bases: TGTGCCAGCAGCCGCGAAGGGGGTCAGACCGGGGAGCTGTTTTTT. Translated: CASSREGGQTGELFF.

The chain couples TRBV30 to TRBJ2-7; TRBD1 aligns across 10 bases. The ends lost 8 bases at V and 7 bases at J; junction bases unmatched: 8. Germline V gene lookup returns CDR1 GTSNPN and CDR2 SVGIG (reference sequence). The length of the CDR3 is 12 residues. The CDR3 region is CAGDRGTGEQYF. The CDR3 DNA reads TGTGCCGGGGACAGGGGAACAGGGGAGCAGTACTTC.

The CDR3 nucleotides are TGTGCCAGTAGTACTCGACAGCACAATGAGCAGTTCTTC. This sequence encodes CASSTRQHNEQFF. The chain carries TRBV19 and TRBJ2-1, with D tentatively TRBD1 (5 bases). This CDR3 has 13 amino acids. V shed 4 bases and J shed 5 bases, with 9 bases lying between them. Germline loops: CDR1 LNHDA, CDR2 SQIVND (reference sequence). The complete variable domain, with remaining parts taken from reference TRBV19 and TRBJ2-1, reads DGGITQSPKYLFRKEGQNVTLSCEQNLNHDAMYWYRQDPGQGLRLIYYSQIVNDFQKGDIAEGYSVSREKKESFPLTVTSAQKNPTAFYLCASSTRQHNEQFFGPGTRLTVL.

In the case of this clone: The DNA is omitted, as the CDR3 cannot be located on it reliably, and the CDR3 follows TCRdb's listing. The chain links TRBV2 to TRBJ1-5. Germline lookup yields CDR1 SNHLY and CDR2 FYNNEI. The CDR3 extends over 15 residues, inclusive of both ends. CDR3 in amino acids: CASTPGFSSISPSIF.

This chain connects TRBV12-3 or TRBV12-4 to TRBJ1-2; D gene unclear. Trimming shortened V by 6 bases and J by 5 bases, and 7 bases separated the two germline ends. The CDR3 consists of 11 residues. CDR3 protein: CASSPEYGYTF. Written as DNA, the CDR3 is TGTGCCAGCAGCCCCGAGTATGGCTACACCTTC.

The rearrangement joins TRBV18 to TRBJ1-1, with 7 bases aligning to TRBD1. Per the germline V gene, CDR1 is KGHSH and CDR2 is LQKENI. Trimming at V came to 4 bases and at J to 1 base, leaving 6 bases not matched to a gene. CDR3 length: 15 amino acids. CDR3 loop: CASSRIGTANTEAFF. The CDR3 nucleotides read TGTGCCAGCTCACGGATAGGGACAGCGAACACTGAAGCTTTCTTT.

The chain has TRBV19 and TRBJ1-1; TRBD1 agrees at 7 bases. The V and J ends lost 8 bases and 5 bases, in that order; junction bases with no gene match: 5. The CDR3 sequence is 12 residues long. Germline CDR1 reads LNHDA; CDR2 reads SQIVND (reference sequence). CDR3 protein: CASSRGSTEAFF. CDR3 sequence (DNA): TGTGCCAGTTCCAGGGGGTCGACTGAAGCTTTCTTT. The variable domain in full, with the rest retrieved from reference TRBV19 and TRBJ1-1, is DGGITQSPKYLFRKEGQNVTLSCEQNLNHDAMYWYRQDPGQGLRLIYYSQIVNDFQKGDIAEGYSVSREKKESFPLTVTSAQKNPTAFYLCASSRGSTEAFFGQGTRLTVV.

The chain uses TRBV2 and TRBJ2-6; TRBD2 is a possible D gene (5 bases). In germline, CDR1 is SNHLY, CDR2 FYNNEI. The germline V and J ends were trimmed by 1 base and 0 bases, with 7 bases remaining between them. This CDR3 has 16 residues. The CDR3, as DNA: TGTGCCAGCAGTGAAGGAAGCGGCTCTGGGGCCAACGTCCTGACTTTC. Translating gives CASSEGSGSGANVLTF.

The genes are TRBV10-3 and TRBJ1-2; D possibly corresponds to TRBD1 (5 bases). Germline CDR1 ENHRY, CDR2 SYGVKD. The V gene lost 6 bases and the J gene lost 0 bases, with 11 bases spanning the gap. The CDR3 runs 14 residues. The CDR3 sequence is CAIRDTSSNYGYTF. The CDR3, as DNA: TGTGCCATCAGGGACACATCCTCTAACTATGGCTACACCTTC.

This chain links TRBV30 with TRBJ1-4, with D perhaps matching TRBD1 (6 bases). There are 14 residues in the CDR3. Germline CDR1 GTSNPN, CDR2 SVGIG (reference sequence). With 5 bases removed from V and 8 bases from J, the gap between germline ends came to 18 bases. The CDR3 nucleotides are TGTGCCTGGGGACCCCGGGGGGCTGGAGAAAAACTGTTTTTT. Amino acids: CAWGPRGAGEKLFF.

This chain uses TRBV7-2 with TRBJ2-7, with TRBD2 matching over 8 bases. The CDR3 is made up of 14 amino acids. The ends lost 5 bases at V and 3 bases at J; junction bases unmatched: 6. Germline lookup yields CDR1 SGHTA and CDR2 FQGNSA. This CDR3 is CASSQLTSGYEQYF. For the CDR3, the DNA is TGTGCCAGCAGCCAACTAACTAGCGGCTACGAGCAGTACTTC.

The chain is built from TRBV25-1 and TRBJ1-2; 10 bases match TRBD1. The CDR3 runs to 14 residues. Trimming took 7 bases from V and 2 from J; bases not matched to a gene: 4. CDR1 is MGHDK and CDR2 is SYGVNS in the germline V gene. The CDR3 bases are TGTGCCAGCACACCGGGACAGGGGAACTATGGCTACACCTTC. It yields the protein CASTPGQGNYGYTF.

This sequence joins TRBV28 and TRBJ1-3; TRBD1 aligns across 7 bases. V lost 3 bases, J lost 0 bases, and 5 bases stayed unmatched. The CDR3 has 16 amino acids. Per germline, CDR1 MDHEN and CDR2 SYDVKM. In nucleotides, the CDR3 is TGTGCCAGCAGTTTCGAGACAGGGCGCTCTGGAAACACCATATATTTT. Residues: CASSFETGRSGNTIYF.

This sequence joins TRBV30 and TRBJ1-5, with D possibly TRBD1 on 6 matching bases. V lost 1 base and J lost 1, with 8 bases in between. The CDR3 consists of 14 residues. Germline V gives CDR1 GTSNPN, CDR2 SVGIG (reference sequence). The CDR3 nucleotides are TGTGCCTGGAGTGAAGGACAGAGCAATCAGCCCCAGCATTTT. It encodes CAWSEGQSNQPQHF.

V is TRBV2 and J is TRBJ2-6, with a weak D call TRBD2 (6 bases). The V and J ends lost 6 bases and 0 bases respectively, with 21 bases between them. The CDR3 consists of 19 residues. Germline loops: CDR1 SNHLY, CDR2 FYNNEI. CDR3 DNA: TGTGCCAGCAGACGCCCGATGGAGGGGAAGTCCTCTGGGGCCAACGTCCTGACTTTC. Protein sequence: CASRRPMEGKSSGANVLTF.

The rearrangement joins TRBV29-1 to TRBJ2-5, with D perhaps matching TRBD1 (5 bases). Trimming removed 5 bases at V and 0 bases at J, with 10 bases between. The CDR3 extends over 13 amino acids. Germline CDR1 SQVTM, CDR2 ANQGSEA. The CDR3 DNA follows: TGCAGCGTTTCGACAGCGAACCAAGAGACCCAGTACTTC. This encodes CSVSTANQETQYF.

The chain carries TRBV18 and TRBJ2-5; D is ambiguous. V shed 1 base and J shed 2 bases, with 5 bases lying between them. The CDR3 contains 13 residues. CDR1 and CDR2 from the germline V gene are KGHSH and LQKENI. The DNA for the CDR3 is TGTGCCAGCTCACCACTCCTACAAGAGACCCAGTACTTC. It codes for CASSPLLQETQYF.

The V call is TRBV19, the J call TRBJ1-3; possible D gene TRBD1, 6 bases. Looked up from germline, CDR1 is LNHDA and CDR2 is SQIVND (reference sequence). V was shortened by 6 bases and J by 2 bases, with 11 bases between the two germline ends. The CDR3 has 14 amino acids. The CDR3 reads CASRLRDTGNTIYF. CDR3 in DNA: TGTGCCAGTAGACTCCGGGACACTGGAAACACCATATATTTT.

The gene calls are TRBV7-3 and TRBJ2-2, with 11 bases matching TRBD2. This CDR3 is built from 15 residues. V lost 5 bases and J lost 8; bases outside the gene matches: 7. Germline assignment: CDR1 SGHTA and CDR2 FQGTGA. CDR3 in amino acids: CASSRTSGREGELFF. The CDR3 nucleotides read TGTGCCAGCAGCCGCACTAGCGGGAGAGAAGGGGAGCTGTTTTTT. Complete variable domain (other parts from reference TRBV7-3 and TRBJ2-2): GAGVSQTPSNKVTEKGKYVELRCDPISGHTALYWYRQSLGQGPEFLIYFQGTGAADDSGLPNDRFFAVRPEGSVSTLKIQRTERGDSAVYLCASSRTSGREGELFFGEGSRLTVL.

The chain recombines TRBV27 with TRBJ2-5; 8 bases line up with TRBD2. This CDR3 is 15 amino acids long. Germline V gene lookup returns CDR1 MNHEY and CDR2 SMNVEV (reference sequence). With V trimmed by 3 bases and J by 4 bases, 7 bases remained unmatched. The CDR3 loop reads CASSFLGRAAETQYF. The DNA for the CDR3 is TGTGCCAGCAGTTTTCTCGGGAGGGCCGCAGAGACCCAGTACTTC.

The chain carries TRBV23-1 and TRBJ2-1, with TRBD2 matching over 8 bases. TRBV23-1 is an ORF, with its function uncertain. V dropped 3 bases and J dropped 0; count of bases not matched to a gene: 7. The CDR3 covers 17 residues. The CDR3 spells CASSHDGSGNSYNEQFF. In DNA, the CDR3 is TGCGCCAGCAGTCACGACGGTAGCGGGAACTCCTACAATGAGCAGTTCTTC.

CDR3 DNA sequence: TGTGCCAGTTCCAGACAGGTTTCCACTGAAGCTTTCTTT. Protein sequence: CASSRQVSTEAFF. The chain uses TRBV19 and TRBJ1-1; possible D gene TRBD1, 6 bases. The V gene lost 8 bases and the J gene lost 4 bases, with 14 bases spanning the gap. The CDR3 loop spans 13 amino acids. Germline-derived CDR1 and CDR2 are LNHDA and SQIVND (reference sequence). Full variable domain (remainder filled in from reference TRBV19 and TRBJ1-1): DGGITQSPKYLFRKEGQNVTLSCEQNLNHDAMYWYRQDPGQGLRLIYYSQIVNDFQKGDIAEGYSVSREKKESFPLTVTSAQKNPTAFYLCASSRQVSTEAFFGQGTRLTVV.

The rearrangement uses TRBV27 and TRBJ2-1; D perhaps matches TRBD1 (6 bases). V lost 3 bases, J lost 10 bases, and 10 bases lay in between. The CDR3 is 12 amino acids. Germline V gives CDR1 MNHEY, CDR2 SMNVEV (reference sequence). Written as DNA, the CDR3 is TGTGCCAGCAGTTTTTTAGACAGGGAGCAGTTCTTC. It codes for CASSFLDREQFF.

This clone appeared once. The V gene is TRBV29-1, the J gene TRBJ2-7; TRBD1 matches 9 bases. CDR1 SQVTM and CDR2 ANQGSEA come from the germline V gene. This CDR3 has 13 amino acids. J gave up 5 bases and V 7 bases, and 9 bases lay outside the gene matches. As DNA, the CDR3 is TGCAGCGCTGGGACAGGGAATTCGAACGAGCAGTACTTC. This encodes CSAGTGNSNEQYF.

J is TRBJ2-2 and V is TRBV29-1; TRBD2 aligns across 9 bases. The V segment lost 7 bases and the J segment 0 bases; nucleotides outside the gene matches: 6. Germline-derived CDR1 and CDR2 are SQVTM and ANQGSEA. There are 15 residues in the CDR3. The DNA for the CDR3 is TGCAGCGCTACCAGGACTAGCGCGAACACCGGGGAGCTGTTTTTT. It is translated as CSATRTSANTGELFF.

The chain joins TRBV19 to TRBJ1-1; D is unclear. Germline lookup yields CDR1 LNHDA and CDR2 SQIVND (reference sequence). Trimming removed 8 bases at V and 0 bases at J, with 10 bases between. This CDR3 region has 13 residues. The CDR3 nucleotides read TGTGCCAGTCGTTCTCTTGTGAACACTGAAGCTTTCTTT. It is translated as CASRSLVNTEAFF.

This clone was seen once. J is TRBJ1-6 and V is TRBV11-1; D remains ambiguous. CDR1 and CDR2 (germline): SGHAT, FQDESV (reference sequence). CDR3 length equals 14 residues. V was cut by 5 bases and J by 9 bases, with 14 bases left in between. The CDR3: CASSPRESLSPLHF. The DNA of the CDR3 is TGTGCCAGCAGCCCCCGAGAGAGCCTTTCACCCCTCCACTTT.

The chain carries TRBV30 and TRBJ1-3; 7 bases line up with TRBD1. This CDR3 region has 15 residues. Germline V gives CDR1 GTSNPN, CDR2 SVGIG (reference sequence). The V and J ends lost 4 bases and 0 bases, in that order; junction bases with no gene match: 6. The CDR3, as DNA: TGTGCCTGGAATAGACAGGGTCTCTCTGGAAACACCATATATTTT. Translated: CAWNRQGLSGNTIYF.

The V and J genes are TRBV12-3 or TRBV12-4 and TRBJ1-3; TRBD1 is a possible D gene (6 bases). The CDR3 covers 13 residues. V lost 5 bases and J lost 5, with 10 bases in between. CDR3 bases: TGTGCCAGCAGTGGGGGGGCCCGAAACACCATATATTTT. It translates to CASSGGARNTIYF.